This T cell receptor beta chain was recorded in a study of lymphopenia after photon versus proton radiotherapy. Germline CDR1 is LNHDA and CDR2 is SQIVND (reference sequence). This CDR3 comprises 14 residues. V lost 3 bases to trimming and J lost 6 bases, with 12 bases between them. Generated by immunoSEQ multiplex PCR, the TCRdb table keeps only in-frame clones and is missing some. The sample includes 70,000 or so clones, around 92% seen only once; the top ten take over 2%. The material was peripheral blood, obtained from a patient treated with photon-based radiotherapy. The chain combines TRBV19 with TRBJ1-5; a possible D gene is TRBD1 (6 bases). The TCR was taken from a woman in her forties with cholangiocarcinoma. CDR3 protein: CASSMSGRGQPQHF. The CDR3 nucleotides read TGTGCCAGTAGTATGAGCGGCAGGGGTCAGCCCCAGCATTTT.